This is a list of T cell receptor beta chains from one sample in a study of cytomegalovirus exposure and HLA in healthy donors. This table comes from immunoSEQ multiplex PCR, and its TCRdb copy is limited to in-frame clones, with some not included. The sample lists roughly 190,000 clones, around 86% occurring once. The specimen sequenced was PBMCs. The receptors originated from a woman younger than 30 in good health and CMV-seronegative. Each CDR3 is given with its conserved first and last residue. D genes are given only for firm matches. Not every row has a clone size; where given, it reads once, few, many or a size class.

D	size	J	V	CDR3	DNA
.	.	TRBJ2-7	TRBV27	CASSLFSTYEQYF	TGTGCCAGCAGTTTATTTAGCACCTACGAGCAGTACTTC
TRBD1	.	TRBJ1-2	TRBV28	CASSSRQGALVYGYTF	TGTGCCAGCAGTTCGAGACAGGGGGCACTCGTCTATGGCTACACCTTC
.	.	TRBJ1-1	TRBV6-5	CASSYSPDFHTEAFF	TGTGCCAGCAGTTACTCTCCCGACTTCCACACTGAAGCTTTCTTT
TRBD1	.	TRBJ1-2	TRBV29-1	CSVESGGNGYTF	TGCAGCGTTGAATCAGGGGGAAATGGCTACACCTTC
TRBD2	.	TRBJ2-3	TRBV9	CASSVAILAGDSDTQYF	TGTGCCAGCAGCGTAGCGATCCTAGCGGGAGATTCAGATACGCAGTATTTT
.	.	TRBJ2-7	TRBV6-5	CASSLDRWAYYEQYF	TGTGCCAGCAGCCTCGACAGGTGGGCCTACTACGAGCAGTACTTC
TRBD2	once	TRBJ2-6	TRBV10-3	CAIRGGGGTSGANVLTF	TGTGCCATCAGGGGTGGGGGAGGGACCTCTGGGGCCAACGTCCTGACTTTC
TRBD2	few	TRBJ2-7	TRBV7-6	CASSASPGGGGSSYEQYF	TGTGCCAGCAGCGCCTCACCCGGGGGGGGAGGTAGCTCCTACGAGCAGTACTTC
TRBD1	.	TRBJ2-7	TRBV29-1	CSAEGGQGASGEQYF	TGCAGCGCCGAGGGGGGACAGGGGGCTTCGGGCGAGCAGTACTTC
TRBD1	.	TRBJ2-4	TRBV28	CASSSRQGAAKNIQYF	TGTGCCAGCAGTTCCCGACAGGGGGCTGCAAAAAACATTCAGTACTTC